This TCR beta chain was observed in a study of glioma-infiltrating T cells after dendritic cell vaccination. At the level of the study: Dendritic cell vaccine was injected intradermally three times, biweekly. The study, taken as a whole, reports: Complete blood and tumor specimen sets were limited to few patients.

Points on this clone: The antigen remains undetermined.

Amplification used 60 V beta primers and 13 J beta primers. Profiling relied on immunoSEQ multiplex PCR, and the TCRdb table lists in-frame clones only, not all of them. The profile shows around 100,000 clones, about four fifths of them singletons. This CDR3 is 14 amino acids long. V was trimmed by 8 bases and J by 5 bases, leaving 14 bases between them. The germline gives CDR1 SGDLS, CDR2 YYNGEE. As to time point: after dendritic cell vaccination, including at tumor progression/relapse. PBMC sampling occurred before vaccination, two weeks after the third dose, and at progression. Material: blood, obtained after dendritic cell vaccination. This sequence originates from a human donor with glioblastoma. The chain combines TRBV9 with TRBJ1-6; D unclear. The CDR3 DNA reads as TGTGCCAGTGGAGGAGGGTTGAATAATTCACCCCTCCACTTT. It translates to CASGGGLNNSPLHF.